The 21 T cell receptor beta chains given below trace back to one sample, sequenced in a study of blood T cell repertoires in COVID-19. Libraries were prepared by immunoSEQ multiplex PCR; TCRdb keeps only in-frame clonotypes and omits some of them. The table records approximately 400,000 clones, about nine tenths of them present only once. The sample was PBMCs or T cells enriched from blood (not recorded which). The source is a woman between 35 and 50 years old who had been exposed to COVID-19.

V usage is TRBV6-5 and J usage is TRBJ2-2, with TRBD1 matching 8 bases. After removal of 6 bases from V and 4 bases from J, the junction contained 4 bases not matched to a gene. Looked up from germline, CDR1 is MNHEY and CDR2 is SVGAGI. This CDR3 is built from 14 residues. The DNA for the CDR3 is TGTGCCAGCAGGGCGACAGGGGCCACCGGGGAGCTGTTTTTT. Its translation: CASRATGATGELFF.

The CDR3 coding sequence is TGTGCCTGGAGCTCGGGAAACGGTTTCTATGGCTACACCTTC. Translation: CAWSSGNGFYGYTF. The genes are TRBV30 and TRBJ1-2; D is uncertain. The germline V and J ends were trimmed by 3 bases and 4 bases, with 15 bases remaining between them. The length of the CDR3 is 14 residues. Germline V gene sequence: CDR1 GTSNPN, CDR2 SVGIG (reference sequence).

The chain has TRBV24-1 and TRBJ2-1, with D tentatively TRBD2 (6 bases). The CDR3 has 17 amino acids. The V end lost 5 bases, the J end lost 1 base, and 17 bases lay between the germline ends. Germline loops: CDR1 KGHDR, CDR2 SFDVKD. In DNA, the CDR3 is TGTGCCACCAGTGGGTTAGGGTCGGGGAGGTCCTACAATGAGCAGTTCTTC. It translates to CATSGLGSGRSYNEQFF.

The V gene is TRBV6-5, the J gene TRBJ2-7; D may be TRBD1 (6 bases). This CDR3 is built from 15 residues. The germline V gene encodes CDR1 MNHEY and CDR2 SVGAGI. The germline V and J ends were trimmed by 6 bases and 0 bases, with 15 bases remaining between them. For the CDR3, the DNA is TGTGCCAGCAGCAGAGACCCCAGGGGCTCCTACGAGCAGTACTTC. Protein sequence: CASSRDPRGSYEQYF.

V usage is TRBV5-1 and J usage is TRBJ1-3; D gene uncertain. Germline V gene lookup returns CDR1 SGHRS and CDR2 YFSETQ. This CDR3 is built from 18 residues. V shed 4 bases and J shed 0 bases, with 20 bases lying between them. The CDR3 region is CASSPVPGRTLSGNTIYF. The CDR3 DNA is TGCGCCAGCAGCCCGGTACCCGGACGGACTCTCTCTGGAAACACCATATATTTT.

The chain recombines TRBV5-1 with TRBJ2-7; weak D call: TRBD2 (7 bases). Germline CDR1 is SGHRS and CDR2 is YFSETQ. This CDR3 region has 15 residues. Trimming removed 4 bases at V and 2 bases at J, with 16 bases between. The CDR3 loop is CASSISTGGPYEQYF. The CDR3 nucleotides are TGCGCCAGCAGCATATCAACCGGGGGGCCCTACGAGCAGTACTTC.

V gene TRBV5-4 combines with J gene TRBJ2-1; TRBD2 agrees at 9 bases. Germline-derived CDR1 and CDR2 are SGHNT and YYREEE (reference sequence). This CDR3 is 16 amino acids long. V dropped 3 bases and J dropped 4; count of bases not matched to a gene: 8. CDR3 region: CASSSKAGGNYNEQFF. Here the CDR3 DNA reads TGTGCCAGCAGCTCTAAAGCGGGGGGCAATTACAATGAGCAGTTCTTC. The full variable domain, rest sourced from reference TRBV5-4 and TRBJ2-1, is ETGVTQSPTHLIKTRGQQVTLRCSSQSGHNTVSWYQQALGQGPQFIFQYYREEENGRGNFPPRFSGLQFPNYSSELNVNALELDDSALYLCASSSKAGGNYNEQFFGPGTRLTVL.

V and J are TRBV15 and TRBJ1-3; D unresolved. The V gene's germline CDR1 is LNHNV and CDR2 YYDKDF (reference sequence). The germline V and J ends were trimmed by 5 bases and 0 bases, with 23 bases remaining between them. The CDR3 has 19 residues. The CDR3 loop reads CATSRLGIQQSDSGNTIYF. The CDR3 region has the DNA TGTGCCACCAGCCGATTAGGCATACAGCAGTCCGACTCTGGAAACACCATATATTTT.

CDR3 in amino acids: CASSRLAGETQYF. The CDR3 DNA follows: TGTGCCAGTAGTAGACTAGCGGGAGAGACCCAGTACTTC. V gene TRBV19 combines with J gene TRBJ2-5; 10 bases align to TRBD2. Germline values: CDR1 LNHDA, CDR2 SQIVND (reference sequence). The V segment lost 4 bases and the J segment 4 bases; nucleotides outside the gene matches: 0. The CDR3 runs 13 residues.

CDR3: CASGGNPLSYEQYF. The CDR3 coding sequence is TGTGCCAGCGGGGGGAATCCCCTCTCCTACGAGCAGTACTTC. This chain uses TRBV28 with TRBJ2-7, with D tentatively TRBD2 (6 bases). The CDR3 runs 14 residues. The germline CDR1 and CDR2 sequences are MDHEN and SYDVKM. Trimming removed 8 bases at V and 0 bases at J, with 14 bases between. Drawing the rest from reference TRBV28 and TRBJ2-7, the complete variable domain is DVKVTQSSRYLVKRTGEKVFLECVQDMDHENMFWYRQDPGLGLRLIYFSYDVKMKEKGDIPEGYSVSREKKERFSLILESASTNQTSMYLCASGGNPLSYEQYFGPGTRLTVT.

The rearrangement links TRBV6-5 to TRBJ1-2, with 7 bases fitting TRBD1. The CDR3 is 14 residues long. Losses at the gene ends were 4 bases for V and 2 bases for J; bases not matched to a gene: 4. Germline V lookup: CDR1 MNHEY, CDR2 SVGAGI. CDR3 nucleotide sequence: TGTGCCAGCAGTTGGGACAGACAAAACTATGGCTACACCTTC. Residues: CASSWDRQNYGYTF.

The V call is TRBV18, the J call TRBJ2-7, with 7 positions matching TRBD1. J lost 3 bases, V lost 3 bases, and 8 bases had no gene match. Germline CDR1 is KGHSH and CDR2 is LQKENI. The CDR3 covers 15 residues. The CDR3 coding sequence is TGTGCCAGCTCACCCCGACAGGGCCTCCTCTACGAGCAGTACTTC. It codes for CASSPRQGLLYEQYF. Supplemented by reference TRBV18 and TRBJ2-7, the full variable domain reads NAGVMQNPRHLVRRRGQEARLRCSPMKGHSHVYWYRQLPEEGLKFMVYLQKENIIDESGMPKERFSAEFPKEGPSILRIQQVVRGDSAAYFCASSPRQGLLYEQYFGPGTRLTVT.

The rearrangement joins TRBV11-1 to TRBJ1-1, with 7 bases identical to TRBD1. In germline, CDR1 is SGHAT, CDR2 FQDESV (reference sequence). The CDR3 is 15 amino acids. The V segment lost 5 bases and the J segment 5 bases; nucleotides outside the gene matches: 11. This CDR3 is CASSQDRAVRTEAFF. In DNA form, the CDR3 reads TGTGCCAGCAGCCAAGACAGGGCGGTGAGGACTGAAGCTTTCTTT.

This clone was recorded once. This chain joins TRBV12-3 or TRBV12-4 and TRBJ2-1, with 13 bases fitting TRBD2. This CDR3 is built from 13 residues. V lost 8 bases, J lost 9 bases, and 4 bases stayed unmatched. Written as DNA, the CDR3 is TGTGCCAGCGGACTAGCGGGAGTCAGTGAGCAGTTCTTC. As protein: CASGLAGVSEQFF.

This clone was recorded a few times. This chain links TRBV7-8 with TRBJ2-3, with 14 bases identical to TRBD2. The germline V gene has CDR1 SGHVS and CDR2 FQNEAQ. The V and J ends lost 4 bases and 10 bases, in that order; junction bases with no gene match: 22. This CDR3 region has 20 residues. CDR3 DNA: TGTGCCAGCAGCTCGGGAAGACTAGGACTAGCGGGAGGTCCCCATCGGTCGCAGTATTTT. Encoded protein: CASSSGRLGLAGGPHRSQYF.

The chain combines TRBV6-5 with TRBJ1-5; tentative D call: TRBD1 (6 bases). Trimming removed 6 bases at V and 9 bases at J, with 21 bases between. The CDR3 length is 15 residues. Germline V gives CDR1 MNHEY, CDR2 SVGAGI. The chain's CDR3 is CASSATRGLGRPQHF. In DNA, the CDR3 is TGTGCCAGCAGCGCCACGCGGGGGCTCGGAAGGCCCCAGCATTTT.

The chain has TRBV9 and TRBJ1-6; 10 bases align to TRBD1. This CDR3 has 16 amino acids. Germline assignment: CDR1 SGDLS and CDR2 YYNGEE. V lost 0 bases to trimming and J lost 8 bases; unmatched junction nucleotides: 5. The CDR3 spells CASSVDLGTGDSPLHF. CDR3 coding DNA: TGTGCCAGCAGCGTAGATCTGGGGACAGGGGATTCACCCCTCCACTTT.

This chain links TRBV3-1 (or the pseudogene TRBV3-2) with TRBJ1-2; 9 bases align to TRBD1. Germline trimming cut 6 bases from V and 6 bases from J; bases unmatched to any gene: 8. CDR3 length equals 14 residues. Germline loops: CDR1 LGHDT, CDR2 YNNKEL (reference sequence). This chain's CDR3 is CASRPTGGWDGYTF. The CDR3 DNA sequence: TGTGCCAGCAGGCCCACAGGGGGCTGGGATGGCTACACCTTC.

The chain recombines TRBV29-1 with TRBJ1-2; no definite D call. Per germline, CDR1 SQVTM and CDR2 ANQGSEA. Trimming stripped 3 bases from V and 1 base from J, with 9 bases between. This CDR3 has 13 amino acids. The CDR3: CSVDREFNYGYTF. CDR3 bases: TGCAGCGTTGATCGGGAATTTAACTATGGCTACACCTTC.

Of note for this clone: The sample holds other DNA sequences that translate to the same CDR3. V is TRBV3-1 (or the pseudogene TRBV3-2) and J is TRBJ1-1; D is perhaps TRBD1 (5 bases). From germline, CDR1 is LGHDT and CDR2 YNNKEL (reference sequence). The CDR3 runs 13 residues. Trimming took off 3 bases at V and 6 bases at J, with 11 bases between the two ends. The CDR3 here is CASSQGREAEAFF. The CDR3 nucleotides read TGTGCCAGCAGCCAGGGCAGGGAAGCTGAAGCTTTCTTT.

This rearrangement joins TRBV27 to TRBJ1-6; 9 bases map to TRBD1. Germline V gives CDR1 MNHEY, CDR2 SMNVEV (reference sequence). The CDR3 extends over 15 amino acids. V gave up 5 bases and J gave up 8 bases; unmatched junction bases: 7. The CDR3 region is CASSTDRGDHSPLHF. CDR3 nucleotides: TGTGCCAGCAGTACGGACAGGGGCGATCATTCACCCCTCCACTTT.